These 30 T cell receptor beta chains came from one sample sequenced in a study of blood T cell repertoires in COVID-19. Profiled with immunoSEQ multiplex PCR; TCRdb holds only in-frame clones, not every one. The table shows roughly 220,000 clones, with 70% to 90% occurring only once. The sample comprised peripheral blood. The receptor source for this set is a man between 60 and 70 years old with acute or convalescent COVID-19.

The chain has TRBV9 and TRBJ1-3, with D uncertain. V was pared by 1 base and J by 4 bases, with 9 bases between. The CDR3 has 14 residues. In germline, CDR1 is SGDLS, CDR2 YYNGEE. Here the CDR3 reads CASSVPGLGNTIYF. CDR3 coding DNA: TGTGCCAGCAGCGTACCGGGGTTGGGAAACACCATATATTTT.

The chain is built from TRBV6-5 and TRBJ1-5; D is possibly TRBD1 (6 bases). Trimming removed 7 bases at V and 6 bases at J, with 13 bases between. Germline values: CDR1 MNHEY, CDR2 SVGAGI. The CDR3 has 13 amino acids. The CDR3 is CASKGVGGQPQHF. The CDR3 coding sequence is TGTGCCAGCAAGGGGGTTGGAGGTCAGCCCCAGCATTTT.

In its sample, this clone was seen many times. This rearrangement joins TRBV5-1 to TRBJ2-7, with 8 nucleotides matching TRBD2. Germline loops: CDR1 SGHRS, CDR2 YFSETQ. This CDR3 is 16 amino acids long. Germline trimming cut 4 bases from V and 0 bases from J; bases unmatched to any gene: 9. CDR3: CASSPRGAGGSYEQYF. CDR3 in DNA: TGCGCCAGCAGCCCGCGGGGGGCGGGCGGCTCCTACGAGCAGTACTTC.

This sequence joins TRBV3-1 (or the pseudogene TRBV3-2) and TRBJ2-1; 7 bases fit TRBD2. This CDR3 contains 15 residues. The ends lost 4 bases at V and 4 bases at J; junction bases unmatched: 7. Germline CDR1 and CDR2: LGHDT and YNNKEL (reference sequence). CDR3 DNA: TGTGCCAGCAGCCTTGGACTAGTCGGGTACAATGAGCAGTTCTTC. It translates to CASSLGLVGYNEQFF.

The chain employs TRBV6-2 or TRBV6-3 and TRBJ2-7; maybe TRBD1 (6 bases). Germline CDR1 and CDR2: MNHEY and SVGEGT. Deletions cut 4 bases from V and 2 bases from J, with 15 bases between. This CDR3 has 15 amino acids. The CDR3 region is CASSSRQVPTYEQYF. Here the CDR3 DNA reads TGTGCCAGCAGTTCACGACAGGTTCCTACCTACGAGCAGTACTTC.

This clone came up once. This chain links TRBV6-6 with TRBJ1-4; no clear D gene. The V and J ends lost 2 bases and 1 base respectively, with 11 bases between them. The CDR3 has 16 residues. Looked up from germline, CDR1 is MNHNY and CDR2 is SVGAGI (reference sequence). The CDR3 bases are TGTGCCAGCAGTTACGTGGGAGGGAGAACTAATGAAAAACTGTTTTTT. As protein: CASSYVGGRTNEKLFF.

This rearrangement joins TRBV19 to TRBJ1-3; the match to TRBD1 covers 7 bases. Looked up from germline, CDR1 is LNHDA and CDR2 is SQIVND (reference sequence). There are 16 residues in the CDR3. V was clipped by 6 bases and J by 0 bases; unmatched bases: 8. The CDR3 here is CASRHTGASSGNTIYF. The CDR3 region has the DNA TGTGCCAGTAGGCACACAGGGGCCTCCTCTGGAAACACCATATATTTT.

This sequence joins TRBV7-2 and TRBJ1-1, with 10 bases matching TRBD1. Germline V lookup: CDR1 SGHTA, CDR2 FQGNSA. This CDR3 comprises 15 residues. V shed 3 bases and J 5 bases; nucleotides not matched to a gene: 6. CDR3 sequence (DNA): TGTGCCAGCAGCTTCCGGACAGGGGGAGGGACTGAAGCTTTCTTT. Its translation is CASSFRTGGGTEAFF.

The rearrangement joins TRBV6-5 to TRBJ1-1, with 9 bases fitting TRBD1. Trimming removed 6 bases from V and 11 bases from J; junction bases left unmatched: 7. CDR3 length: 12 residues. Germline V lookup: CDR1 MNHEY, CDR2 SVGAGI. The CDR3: CASRLQGALAFF. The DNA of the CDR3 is TGTGCCAGCAGGCTACAGGGGGCGCTTGCTTTCTTT.

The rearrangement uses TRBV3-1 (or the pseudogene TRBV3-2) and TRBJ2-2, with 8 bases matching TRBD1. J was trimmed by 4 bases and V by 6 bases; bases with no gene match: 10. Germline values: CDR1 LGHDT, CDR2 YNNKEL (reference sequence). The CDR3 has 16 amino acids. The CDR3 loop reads CASSPNRGDFTGELFF. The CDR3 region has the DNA TGTGCCAGCAGTCCCAACAGGGGGGACTTCACCGGGGAGCTGTTTTTT.

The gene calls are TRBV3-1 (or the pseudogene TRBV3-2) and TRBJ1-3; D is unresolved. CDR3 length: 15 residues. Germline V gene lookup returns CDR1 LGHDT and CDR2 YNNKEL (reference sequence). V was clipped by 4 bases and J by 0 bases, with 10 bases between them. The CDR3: CASSLGLSSGNTIYF. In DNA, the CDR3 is TGTGCCAGCAGCCTCGGACTTAGCTCTGGAAACACCATATATTTT.

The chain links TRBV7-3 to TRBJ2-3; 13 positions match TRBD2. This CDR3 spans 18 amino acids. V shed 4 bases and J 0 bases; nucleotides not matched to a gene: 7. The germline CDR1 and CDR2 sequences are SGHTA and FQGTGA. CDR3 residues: CASSSTLAGGLSTDTQYF. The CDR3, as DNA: TGTGCCAGCAGCTCCACACTAGCGGGGGGGCTGAGCACAGATACGCAGTATTTT.

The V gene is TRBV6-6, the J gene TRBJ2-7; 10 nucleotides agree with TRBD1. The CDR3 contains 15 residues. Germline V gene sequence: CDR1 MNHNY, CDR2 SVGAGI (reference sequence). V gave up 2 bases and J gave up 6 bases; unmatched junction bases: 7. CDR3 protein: CASSYVGTGVPEQYF. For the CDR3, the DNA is TGTGCCAGCAGTTACGTTGGGACAGGGGTCCCCGAGCAGTACTTC.

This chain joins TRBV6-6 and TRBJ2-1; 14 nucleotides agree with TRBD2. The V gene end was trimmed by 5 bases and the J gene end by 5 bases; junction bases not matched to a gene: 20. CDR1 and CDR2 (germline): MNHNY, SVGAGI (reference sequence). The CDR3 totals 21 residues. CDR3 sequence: CASSRSGLAGVGPPWNNEQFF. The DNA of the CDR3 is TGTGCCAGCAGTCGCTCGGGACTAGCGGGGGTCGGGCCCCCCTGGAACAATGAGCAGTTCTTC.

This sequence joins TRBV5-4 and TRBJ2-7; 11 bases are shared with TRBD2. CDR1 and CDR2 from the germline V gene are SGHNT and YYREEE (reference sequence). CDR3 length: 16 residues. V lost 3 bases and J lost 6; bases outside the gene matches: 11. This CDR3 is CASSSPSGGSPAEQYF. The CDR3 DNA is TGTGCCAGCAGCTCTCCTAGCGGGGGGTCTCCGGCCGAGCAGTACTTC. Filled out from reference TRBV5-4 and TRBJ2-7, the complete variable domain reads ETGVTQSPTHLIKTRGQQVTLRCSSQSGHNTVSWYQQALGQGPQFIFQYYREEENGRGNFPPRFSGLQFPNYSSELNVNALELDDSALYLCASSSPSGGSPAEQYFGPGTRLTVT.

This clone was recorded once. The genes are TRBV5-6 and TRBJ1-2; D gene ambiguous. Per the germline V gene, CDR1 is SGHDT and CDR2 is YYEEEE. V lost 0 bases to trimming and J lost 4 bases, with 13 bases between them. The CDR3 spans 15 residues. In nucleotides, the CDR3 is TGTGCCAGCAGCTTGGCGGGAGGCAAGACCTATGGCTACACCTTC. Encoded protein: CASSLAGGKTYGYTF.

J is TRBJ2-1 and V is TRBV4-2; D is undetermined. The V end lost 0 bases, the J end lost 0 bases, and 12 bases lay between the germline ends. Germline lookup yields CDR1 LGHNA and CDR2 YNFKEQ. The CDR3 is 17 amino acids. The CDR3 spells CASSQEPQISSYNEQFF. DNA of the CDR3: TGTGCCAGCAGCCAAGAGCCCCAGATAAGCTCCTACAATGAGCAGTTCTTC.

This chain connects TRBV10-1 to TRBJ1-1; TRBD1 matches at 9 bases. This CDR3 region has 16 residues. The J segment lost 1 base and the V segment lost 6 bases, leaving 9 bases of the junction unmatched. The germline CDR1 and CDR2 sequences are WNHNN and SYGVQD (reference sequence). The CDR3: CASRIYRGRGNTEAFF. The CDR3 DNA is TGCGCCAGCAGGATATACAGGGGGCGAGGGAACACTGAAGCTTTCTTT.

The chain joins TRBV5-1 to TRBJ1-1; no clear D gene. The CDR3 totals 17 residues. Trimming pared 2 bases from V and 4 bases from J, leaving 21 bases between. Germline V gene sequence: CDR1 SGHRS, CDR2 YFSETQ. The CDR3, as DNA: TGCGCCAGCAGCTTAGAATTACGAATCGGACGGGGCACTGAAGCTTTCTTT. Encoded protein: CASSLELRIGRGTEAFF. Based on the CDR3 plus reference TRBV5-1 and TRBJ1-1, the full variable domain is KAGVTQTPRYLIKTRGQQVTLSCSPISGHRSVSWYQQTPGQGLQFLFEYFSETQRNKGNFPGRFSGRQFSNSRSEMNVSTLELGDSALYLCASSLELRIGRGTEAFFGQGTRLTVV.

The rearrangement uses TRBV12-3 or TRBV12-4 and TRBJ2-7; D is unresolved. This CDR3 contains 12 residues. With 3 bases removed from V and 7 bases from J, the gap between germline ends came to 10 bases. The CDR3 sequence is CASSLQSGEQYF. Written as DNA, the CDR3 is TGTGCCAGCAGTTTGCAATCAGGAGAGCAGTACTTC.

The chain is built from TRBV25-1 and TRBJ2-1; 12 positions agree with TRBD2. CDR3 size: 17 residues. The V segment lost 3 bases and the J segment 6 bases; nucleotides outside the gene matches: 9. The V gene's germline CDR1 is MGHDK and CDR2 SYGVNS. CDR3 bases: TGTGCCAGCAGTGATACAGGGACGGGACTAGCGGGCAATGAGCAGTTCTTC. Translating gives CASSDTGTGLAGNEQFF.

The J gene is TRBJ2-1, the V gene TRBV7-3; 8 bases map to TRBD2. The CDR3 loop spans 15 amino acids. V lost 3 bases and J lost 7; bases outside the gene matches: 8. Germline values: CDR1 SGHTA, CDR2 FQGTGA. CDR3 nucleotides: TGTGCCAGCAGCTTGGGCGGGGGGATTGCGAATGAGCAGTTCTTC. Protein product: CASSLGGGIANEQFF.

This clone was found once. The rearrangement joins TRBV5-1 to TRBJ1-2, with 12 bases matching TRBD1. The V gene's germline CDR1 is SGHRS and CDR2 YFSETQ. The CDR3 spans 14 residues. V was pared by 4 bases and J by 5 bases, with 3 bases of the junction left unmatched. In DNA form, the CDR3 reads TGCGCCAGCAGCCTGGGACAGGGGGCGTATGGCTACACCTTC. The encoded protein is CASSLGQGAYGYTF.

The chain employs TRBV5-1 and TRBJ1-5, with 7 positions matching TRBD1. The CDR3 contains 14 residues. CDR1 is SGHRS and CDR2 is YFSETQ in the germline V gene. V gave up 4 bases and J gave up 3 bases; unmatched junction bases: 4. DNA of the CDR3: TGCGCCAGCAGCCCGACAGGGAACAATCAGCCCCAGCATTTT. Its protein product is CASSPTGNNQPQHF. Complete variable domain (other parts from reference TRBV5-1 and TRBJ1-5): KAGVTQTPRYLIKTRGQQVTLSCSPISGHRSVSWYQQTPGQGLQFLFEYFSETQRNKGNFPGRFSGRQFSNSRSEMNVSTLELGDSALYLCASSPTGNNQPQHFGDGTRLSIL.

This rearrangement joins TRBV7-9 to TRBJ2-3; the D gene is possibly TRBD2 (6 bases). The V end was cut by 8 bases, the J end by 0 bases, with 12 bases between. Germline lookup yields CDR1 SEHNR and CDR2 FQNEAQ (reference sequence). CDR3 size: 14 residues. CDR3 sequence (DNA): TGTGCCAGCGGGACCGGGACTAGCACAGATACGCAGTATTTT. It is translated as CASGTGTSTDTQYF.

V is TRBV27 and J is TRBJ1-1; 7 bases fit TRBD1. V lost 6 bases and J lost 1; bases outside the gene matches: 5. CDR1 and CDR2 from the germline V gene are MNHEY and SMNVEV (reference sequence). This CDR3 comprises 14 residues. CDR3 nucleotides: TGTGCCAGCAGGCCGGGACAGCAGAACACTGAAGCTTTCTTT. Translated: CASRPGQQNTEAFF.

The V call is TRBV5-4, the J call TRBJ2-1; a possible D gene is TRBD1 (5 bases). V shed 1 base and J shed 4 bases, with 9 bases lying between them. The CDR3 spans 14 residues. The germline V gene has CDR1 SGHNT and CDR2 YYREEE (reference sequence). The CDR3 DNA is TGTGCCAGCAGCTTGTTCGACAGATACAATGAGCAGTTCTTC. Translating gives CASSLFDRYNEQFF.

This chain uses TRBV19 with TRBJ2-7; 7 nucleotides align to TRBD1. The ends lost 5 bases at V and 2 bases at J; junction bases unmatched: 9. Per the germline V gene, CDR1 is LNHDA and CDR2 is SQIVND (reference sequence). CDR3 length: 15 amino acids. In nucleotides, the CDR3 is TGTGCCAGTAGTGTAACGGGACAGTGGGCCTACGAGCAGTACTTC. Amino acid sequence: CASSVTGQWAYEQYF.

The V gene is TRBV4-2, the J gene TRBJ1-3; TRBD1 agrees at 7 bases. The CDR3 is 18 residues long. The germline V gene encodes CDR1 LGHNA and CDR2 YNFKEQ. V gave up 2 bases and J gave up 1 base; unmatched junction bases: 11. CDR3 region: CASSQIETGTASGNTIYF. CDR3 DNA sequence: TGTGCCAGCAGCCAAATCGAAACCGGGACAGCTTCTGGAAACACCATATATTTT.

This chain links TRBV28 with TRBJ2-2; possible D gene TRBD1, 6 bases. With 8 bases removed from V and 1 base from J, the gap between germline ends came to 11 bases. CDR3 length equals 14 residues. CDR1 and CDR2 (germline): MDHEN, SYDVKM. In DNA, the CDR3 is TGTGCCAGCCGCCAAGGGGGGAACACCGGGGAGCTGTTTTTT. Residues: CASRQGGNTGELFF.